Below are 21 T cell receptor beta chains sequenced from a single sample in a study of OX40 agonist ivuxolimab in advanced cancers. Clones were sequenced by immunoSEQ multiplex PCR, and TCRdb holds only the in-frame ones, with some missing. The top ten clones hold 5.5% to 7.5% of a sample with tens of thousands of clones, roughly 90% of them seen once. This specimen was CD4+ or CD8+ T cells sorted from blood, taken in a trial of the OX40 agonist ivuxolimab. The source is an adult with an advanced solid tumor such as melanoma, head and neck, liver or kidney cancer.

The gene calls are TRBV28 and TRBJ1-1; unclear D gene. CDR3 length: 15 amino acids. V lost 5 bases to trimming and J lost 1 base, with 14 bases between them. Germline V lookup: CDR1 MDHEN, CDR2 SYDVKM. CDR3 residues: CASSPDQNRNTEAFF. As DNA, the CDR3 is TGTGCCAGCAGTCCGGACCAGAACCGGAACACTGAAGCTTTCTTT.

The chain joins TRBV5-4 to TRBJ1-1; the D gene is possibly TRBD1 (5 bases). Per germline, CDR1 SGHNT and CDR2 YYREEE (reference sequence). The CDR3 extends over 13 amino acids. Trimming took 2 bases from V and 3 from J, leaving 8 bases between them. In nucleotides, the CDR3 is TGTGCCAGCAGCTTTGGCAGGGACACTGAAGCTTTCTTT. Its translation is CASSFGRDTEAFF. The whole variable domain, remainder taken from reference TRBV5-4 and TRBJ1-1, is ETGVTQSPTHLIKTRGQQVTLRCSSQSGHNTVSWYQQALGQGPQFIFQYYREEENGRGNFPPRFSGLQFPNYSSELNVNALELDDSALYLCASSFGRDTEAFFGQGTRLTVV.

The J gene is TRBJ1-2, the V gene TRBV4-3; D possibly corresponds to TRBD1 (5 bases). Between the trimmed V and J ends, which lost 1 base and 7 bases, there was a span of 19 bases. The CDR3 has 16 amino acids. Looked up from germline, CDR1 is LGHNA and CDR2 is YSLEER. CDR3 sequence (DNA): TGCGCCAGCAGCCAAGGGCTACGGCAGGGCGGATTTGGCTACACCTTC. Translation gives CASSQGLRQGGFGYTF.

This clone was observed a handful of times. CDR3 nucleotides: TGTGCCACTACCGGGATGATGATCCAGCCCCAGCATTTT. This codes for CATTGMMIQPQHF. The chain recombines TRBV6-6 with TRBJ1-5; D is unresolved. Trimming left V 10 bases short and J 7 bases short, with 17 bases between. The CDR3 has 13 amino acids. Germline V gives CDR1 MNHNY, CDR2 SVGAGI (reference sequence).

CDR3: CASSSDGKINEKLFF. CDR3 bases: TGTGCCAGCAGCTCGGACGGGAAGATTAATGAAAAACTGTTTTTT. The chain joins TRBV5-6 to TRBJ1-4, with D unclear. V lost 3 bases to trimming and J lost 4 bases, with 13 bases between them. Germline V gives CDR1 SGHDT, CDR2 YYEEEE. This CDR3 has 15 amino acids.

The J gene is TRBJ2-1, the V gene TRBV5-1, with 8 positions matching TRBD2. The CDR3 runs to 17 residues. The germline V gene encodes CDR1 SGHRS and CDR2 YFSETQ. The ends lost 4 bases at V and 0 bases at J; junction bases unmatched: 9. The CDR3 DNA sequence: TGCGCCAGCAGCCCGGGACTAGTTGGGATCTCCTACAATGAGCAGTTCTTC. It specifies CASSPGLVGISYNEQFF.

The rearrangement links TRBV7-8 to TRBJ2-7; 7 bases fit TRBD2. This CDR3 spans 16 amino acids. Trimming removed 8 bases from V and 2 bases from J; junction bases left unmatched: 15. Germline V gene data show CDR1 as SGHVS and CDR2 as FQNEAQ. CDR3 sequence (DNA): TGTGCCAGCGGGGGGGACCGGATCCAAAGCACCTACGAGCAGTACTTC. Translated, it gives CASGGDRIQSTYEQYF.

The chain couples TRBV19 to TRBJ2-1, with 12 bases fitting TRBD2. Germline V gene lookup returns CDR1 LNHDA and CDR2 SQIVND (reference sequence). The V gene end was trimmed by 8 bases and the J gene end by 0 bases; junction bases not matched to a gene: 11. The CDR3 totals 18 residues. The CDR3 DNA reads TGTGCCAGTCGATTGACTAGCGGGGGCCCTAGCTCCTACAATGAGCAGTTCTTC. Translating gives CASRLTSGGPSSYNEQFF.

This sequence joins TRBV19 and TRBJ2-2, with a possible D match to TRBD2 (6 bases). This CDR3 comprises 16 residues. Trimming shortened V by 3 bases and J by 7 bases, and 18 bases separated the two germline ends. The germline V gene encodes CDR1 LNHDA and CDR2 SQIVND (reference sequence). DNA of the CDR3: TGTGCCAGTAGTATCGTGAGGGTAGTGGGAGGCGGGGAGCTGTTTTTT. It is translated as CASSIVRVVGGGELFF.

The rearrangement joins TRBV13 to TRBJ2-1, with 8 bases aligning to TRBD2. Trimming took 5 bases from V and 0 from J; bases not matched to a gene: 3. CDR1 is PRHDT and CDR2 is FYEKMQ in the germline V gene (reference sequence). The CDR3 is made up of 15 amino acids. The CDR3 here is CASSPGTSSYNEQFF. The CDR3, as DNA: TGTGCCAGCAGCCCCGGGACTAGCTCCTACAATGAGCAGTTCTTC. The whole variable domain, filled in from reference TRBV13 and TRBJ2-1, reads AAGVIQSPRHLIKEKRETATLKCYPIPRHDTVYWYQQGPGQDPQFLISFYEKMQSDKGSIPDRFSAQQFSDYHSELNMSSLELGDSALYFCASSPGTSSYNEQFFGPGTRLTVL.

The chain recombines TRBV5-8 with TRBJ1-2; D possibly corresponds to TRBD1 (6 bases). The length of the CDR3 is 13 residues. The ends were cut back, 7 bases at V and 7 bases at J, with 17 bases in the middle. Germline V lookup: CDR1 SGHTS, CDR2 YDEGEE. CDR3 residues: CASDPYRDGGYTF. CDR3 coding DNA: TGTGCCAGCGATCCGTACAGGGACGGTGGCTACACCTTC.

The J gene is TRBJ1-2, the V gene TRBV2; 7 nucleotides line up with TRBD1. Trimming removed 2 bases from V and 8 bases from J; junction bases left unmatched: 11. The germline gives CDR1 SNHLY, CDR2 FYNNEI. The CDR3 has 15 residues. For the CDR3, the DNA is TGTGCCAGCAGTGAAACTGGTGACAGGGTATTAGGCTACACCTTC. Translated: CASSETGDRVLGYTF.

This clone was detected only a few times. The chain joins TRBV6-5 to TRBJ1-2, with 11 bases identical to TRBD1. Unmatched junction bases numbered 8, after V lost 6 bases and J lost 5 bases. Per the germline V gene, CDR1 is MNHEY and CDR2 is SVGAGI. The CDR3 is 15 amino acids. The CDR3 DNA is TGTGCCAGCAGCTCCGGACAGGGGGCTTGGTATGGCTACACCTTC. Amino acids: CASSSGQGAWYGYTF.

This chain joins TRBV28 and TRBJ1-4; TRBD1 is a possible D gene (6 bases). Germline assignment: CDR1 MDHEN and CDR2 SYDVKM. The CDR3 runs to 14 residues. Trimming left V 2 bases short and J 8 bases short, with 12 bases between. This CDR3 reads CASSLVGGPEKLFF. CDR3 nucleotide sequence: TGTGCCAGCAGTTTAGTCGGGGGGCCAGAAAAACTGTTTTTT.

This clone appeared a single time. The CDR3 sequence is CASSQLAGSNTGELFF. The DNA of the CDR3 is TGTGCCAGCAGCCAACTAGCGGGATCGAACACCGGGGAGCTGTTTTTT. V usage is TRBV27 and J usage is TRBJ2-2; TRBD2 matches 10 bases. Germline values: CDR1 MNHEY, CDR2 SMNVEV (reference sequence). The CDR3 consists of 16 residues. V lost 6 bases to trimming and J lost 0 bases; unmatched junction nucleotides: 4.

The rearrangement uses TRBV19 and TRBJ1-1; D unclear. Per the germline V gene, CDR1 is LNHDA and CDR2 is SQIVND (reference sequence). The CDR3 is made up of 13 amino acids. The germline V and J ends were trimmed by 3 bases and 0 bases, with 5 bases remaining between them. CDR3 sequence: CASSMALNTEAFF. The CDR3 DNA reads TGTGCCAGTAGTATGGCACTGAACACTGAAGCTTTCTTT.

The rearrangement links TRBV20-1 to TRBJ2-1, with D perhaps assigned TRBD1 or TRBD2 (5 bases each). There are 11 residues in the CDR3. Trimming pared 8 bases from V and 9 bases from J, leaving 14 bases between. Germline CDR1 is DFQATT and CDR2 is SNEGSKA (reference sequence). The CDR3 region is CSPSRGAEQFF. In DNA form, the CDR3 reads TGCAGTCCCTCAAGAGGGGCTGAGCAGTTCTTC.

The chain is built from TRBV5-1 and TRBJ2-1; TRBD1 matches 8 bases. The CDR3 runs 15 residues. J gave up 1 base and V 2 bases, and 2 bases lay outside the gene matches. Germline CDR1 is SGHRS and CDR2 is YFSETQ. The CDR3 loop reads CASSFRDRSYNEQFF. CDR3 coding DNA: TGCGCCAGCAGCTTCCGGGACAGGTCCTACAATGAGCAGTTCTTC. Combining the CDR3 with reference TRBV5-1 and TRBJ2-1 gives the whole variable domain KAGVTQTPRYLIKTRGQQVTLSCSPISGHRSVSWYQQTPGQGLQFLFEYFSETQRNKGNFPGRFSGRQFSNSRSEMNVSTLELGDSALYLCASSFRDRSYNEQFFGPGTRLTVL.

The chain combines TRBV15 with TRBJ1-2; D unclear. The germline CDR1 and CDR2 sequences are LNHNV and YYDKDF (reference sequence). Trimming cost V 6 bases and J 7 bases, with 9 bases left between them. There are 11 residues in the CDR3. The CDR3 sequence: CATRGDAGYTF. The DNA of the CDR3 is TGTGCCACCAGAGGAGACGCTGGCTACACCTTC. Supplemented by reference TRBV15 and TRBJ1-2, the full variable domain reads DAMVIQNPRYQVTQFGKPVTLSCSQTLNHNVMYWYQQKSSQAPKLLFHYYDKDFNNEADTPDNFQSRRPNTSFCFLDIRSPGLGDTAMYLCATRGDAGYTFGSGTRLTVV.

The rearrangement uses TRBV5-8 and TRBJ1-1; D ambiguous. With 0 bases removed from V and 4 bases from J, the gap between germline ends came to 10 bases. This CDR3 comprises 14 residues. Looked up from germline, CDR1 is SGHTS and CDR2 is YDEGEE. CDR3 nucleotides: TGTGCCAGCAGCTTGGTTGAGGGAAGCACTGAAGCTTTCTTT. Translating it yields CASSLVEGSTEAFF.

The gene calls are TRBV4-1 and TRBJ2-7; TRBD2 agrees at 8 bases. Germline loops: CDR1 MGHRA, CDR2 YSYEKL. The CDR3 spans 16 residues. V dropped 1 base and J dropped 12; count of bases not matched to a gene: 17. CDR3 DNA: TGCGCCAGCAGCCAAGGGATACGGGAGGGCTTGACGTTGGTGTACTTC. This gives the protein CASSQGIREGLTLVYF.